Listed here is a single TCR beta chain. The sample comes from a study of shared clonotypes between healthy human individuals. Libraries were prepared by immunoSEQ multiplex PCR; TCRdb keeps only in-frame clonotypes and omits some of them. The repertoire holds some 700,000 clones, with about nine tenths as singletons. Unmatched junction bases numbered 14, after V lost 4 bases and J lost 8 bases. This CDR3 has 16 amino acids. The germline V gene has CDR1 LNHDA and CDR2 SQIVND (reference sequence). The TCR was taken from a young man in good health. Some clones in this sample may be carry-over from other donors' samples. The rearrangement links TRBV19 to TRBJ2-4; 7 nucleotides match TRBD2. The sample was memory CD8+ T cells from PBMCs. The subset: CD45RO+ cells pooled with CCR7-negative TemRA cells. The CDR3 region is CASSRENPRGGDIQYF. The CDR3 DNA reads TGTGCCAGTAGTAGAGAAAACCCGAGGGGAGGGGACATTCAGTACTTC.